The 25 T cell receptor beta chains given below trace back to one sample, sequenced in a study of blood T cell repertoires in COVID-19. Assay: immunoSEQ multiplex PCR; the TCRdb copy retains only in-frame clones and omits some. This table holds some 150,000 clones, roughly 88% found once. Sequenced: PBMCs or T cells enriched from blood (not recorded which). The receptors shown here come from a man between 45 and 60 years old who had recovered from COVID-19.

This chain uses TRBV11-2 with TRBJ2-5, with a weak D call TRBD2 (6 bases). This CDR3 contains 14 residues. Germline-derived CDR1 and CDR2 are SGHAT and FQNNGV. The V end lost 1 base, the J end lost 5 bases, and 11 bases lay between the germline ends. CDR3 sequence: CASSLAGRRETQYF. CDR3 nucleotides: TGTGCCAGCAGCTTAGCTGGGAGGAGGGAGACCCAGTACTTC. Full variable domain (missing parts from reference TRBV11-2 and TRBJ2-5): EAGVAQSPRYKIIEKRQSVAFWCNPISGHATLYWYQQILGQGPKLLIQFQNNGVVDDSQLPKDRFSAERLKGVDSTLKIQPAKLEDSAVYLCASSLAGRRETQYFGPGTRLLVL.

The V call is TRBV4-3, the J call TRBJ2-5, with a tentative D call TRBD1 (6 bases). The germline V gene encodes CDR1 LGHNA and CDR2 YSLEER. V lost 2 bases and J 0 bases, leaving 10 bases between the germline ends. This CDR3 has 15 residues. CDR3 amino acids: CASSQSQGYQETQYF. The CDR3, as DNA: TGCGCCAGCAGCCAATCCCAGGGGTACCAAGAGACCCAGTACTTC.

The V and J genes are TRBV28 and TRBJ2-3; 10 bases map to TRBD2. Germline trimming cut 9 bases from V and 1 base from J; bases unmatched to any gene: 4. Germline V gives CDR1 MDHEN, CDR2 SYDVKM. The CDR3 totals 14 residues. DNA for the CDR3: TGTGCCAGTACCGGGACTAGCGGCACAGATACGCAGTATTTT. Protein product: CASTGTSGTDTQYF.

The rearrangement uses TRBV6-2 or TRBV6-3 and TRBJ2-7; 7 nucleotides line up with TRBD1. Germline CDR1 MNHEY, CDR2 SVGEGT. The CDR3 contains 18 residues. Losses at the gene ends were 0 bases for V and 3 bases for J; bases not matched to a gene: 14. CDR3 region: CASSYSGKGAKTLYEQYV. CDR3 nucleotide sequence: TGTGCCAGCAGTTACTCTGGCAAGGGGGCCAAAACACTCTACGAGCAGTACGTC.

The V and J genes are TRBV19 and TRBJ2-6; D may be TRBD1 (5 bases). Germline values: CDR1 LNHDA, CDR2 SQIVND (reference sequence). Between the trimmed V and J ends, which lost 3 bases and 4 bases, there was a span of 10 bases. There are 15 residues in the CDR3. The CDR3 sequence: CASSIPGSGANVLTF. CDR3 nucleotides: TGTGCCAGTAGTATCCCAGGGTCCGGGGCCAACGTCCTGACTTTC.

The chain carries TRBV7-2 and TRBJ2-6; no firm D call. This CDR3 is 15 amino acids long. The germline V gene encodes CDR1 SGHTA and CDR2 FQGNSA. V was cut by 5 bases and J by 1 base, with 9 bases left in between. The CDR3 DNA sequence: TGTGCCAGCAGCATACAGCTATCTGGGGCCAACGTCCTGACTTTC. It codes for CASSIQLSGANVLTF.

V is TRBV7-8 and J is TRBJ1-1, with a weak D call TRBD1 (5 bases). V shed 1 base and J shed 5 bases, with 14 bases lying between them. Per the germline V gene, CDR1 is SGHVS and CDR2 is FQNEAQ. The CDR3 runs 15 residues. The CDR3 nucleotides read TGTGCCAGCAGCTTAGTGGGCAGGGCGTTGACTGAAGCTTTCTTT. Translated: CASSLVGRALTEAFF.

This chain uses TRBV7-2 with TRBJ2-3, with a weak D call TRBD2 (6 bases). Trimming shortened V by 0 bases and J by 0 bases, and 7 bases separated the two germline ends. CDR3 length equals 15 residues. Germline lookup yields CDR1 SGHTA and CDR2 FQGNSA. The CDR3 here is CASSLAGGSTDTQYF. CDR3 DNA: TGTGCCAGCAGCTTAGCGGGAGGTAGCACAGATACGCAGTATTTT.

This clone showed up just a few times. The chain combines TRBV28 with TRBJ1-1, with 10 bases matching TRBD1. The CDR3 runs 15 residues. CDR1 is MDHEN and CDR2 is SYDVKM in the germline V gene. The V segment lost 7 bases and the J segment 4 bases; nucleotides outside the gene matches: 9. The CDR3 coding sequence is TGTGCCAGCATCCCCGGGACAGGGGTCAGCACTGAAGCTTTCTTT. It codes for CASIPGTGVSTEAFF.

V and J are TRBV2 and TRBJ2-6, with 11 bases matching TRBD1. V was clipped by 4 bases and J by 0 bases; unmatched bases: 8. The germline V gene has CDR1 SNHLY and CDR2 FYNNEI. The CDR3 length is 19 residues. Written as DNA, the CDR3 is TGTGCCAGCAGTGGGAGGACAGGGGGCCTCTCCTCTGGGGCCAACGTCCTGACTTTC. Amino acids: CASSGRTGGLSSGANVLTF. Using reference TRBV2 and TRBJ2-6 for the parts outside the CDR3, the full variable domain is EPEVTQTPSHQVTQMGQEVILRCVPISNHLYFYWYRQILGQKVEFLVSFYNNEISEKSEIFDDQFSVERPDGSNFTLKIRSTKLEDSAMYFCASSGRTGGLSSGANVLTFGAGSRLTVL.

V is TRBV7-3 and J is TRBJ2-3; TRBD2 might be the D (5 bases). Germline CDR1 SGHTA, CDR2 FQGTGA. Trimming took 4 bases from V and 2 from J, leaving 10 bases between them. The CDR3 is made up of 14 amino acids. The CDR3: CASSSFGLTDTQYF. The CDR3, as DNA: TGTGCCAGCAGCTCCTTCGGACTCACAGATACGCAGTATTTT.

The DNA of the CDR3 is TGTGCCAGCTTTGGGGACAGATCGAACACCGGGGAGCTGTTTTTT. It translates to CASFGDRSNTGELFF. The rearrangement links TRBV6-5 to TRBJ2-2, with 7 bases identical to TRBD1. The CDR3 has 15 amino acids. V was pared by 8 bases and J by 0 bases, with 6 bases of the junction left unmatched. The germline V gene encodes CDR1 MNHEY and CDR2 SVGAGI.

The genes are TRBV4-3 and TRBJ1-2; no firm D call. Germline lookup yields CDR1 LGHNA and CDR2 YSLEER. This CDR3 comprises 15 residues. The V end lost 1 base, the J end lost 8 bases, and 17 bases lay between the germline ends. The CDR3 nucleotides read TGCGCCAGCAGCCAAGTTAGCAACCCTCCGAGAGGCTACACCTTC. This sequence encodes CASSQVSNPPRGYTF.

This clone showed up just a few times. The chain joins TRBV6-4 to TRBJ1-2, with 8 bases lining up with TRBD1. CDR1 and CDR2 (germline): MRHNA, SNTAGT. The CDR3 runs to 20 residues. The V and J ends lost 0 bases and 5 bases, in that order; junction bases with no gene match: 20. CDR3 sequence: CASSDSAFLQGGKLGYGYTF. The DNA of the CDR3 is TGTGCCAGCAGTGACTCGGCTTTCTTACAGGGGGGCAAGCTGGGATATGGCTACACCTTC.

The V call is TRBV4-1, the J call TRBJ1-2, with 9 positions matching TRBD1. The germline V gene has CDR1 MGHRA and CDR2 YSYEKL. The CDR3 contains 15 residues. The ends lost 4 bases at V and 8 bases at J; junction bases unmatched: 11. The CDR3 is CASSPEQGAEWGYTF. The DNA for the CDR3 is TGCGCCAGCAGCCCAGAACAGGGGGCGGAATGGGGCTACACCTTC.

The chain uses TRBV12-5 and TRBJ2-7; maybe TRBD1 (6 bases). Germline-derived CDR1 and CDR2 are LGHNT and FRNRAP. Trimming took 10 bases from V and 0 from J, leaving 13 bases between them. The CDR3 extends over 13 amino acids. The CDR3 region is CATQGPPSYEQYV. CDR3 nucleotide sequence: TGTGCTACCCAGGGGCCCCCCTCCTACGAGCAGTACGTC.

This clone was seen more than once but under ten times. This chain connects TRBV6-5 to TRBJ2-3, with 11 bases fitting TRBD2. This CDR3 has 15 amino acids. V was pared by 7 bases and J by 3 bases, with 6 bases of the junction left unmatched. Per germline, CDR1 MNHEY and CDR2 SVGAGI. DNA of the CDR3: TGTGCCAGCAAACTAGCGGGAGCAGAAACAGATACGCAGTATTTT. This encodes CASKLAGAETDTQYF.

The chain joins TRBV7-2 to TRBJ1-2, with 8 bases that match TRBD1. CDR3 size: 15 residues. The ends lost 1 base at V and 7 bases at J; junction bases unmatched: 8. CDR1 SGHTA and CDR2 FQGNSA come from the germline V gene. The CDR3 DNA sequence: TGTGCCAGCAGCTTAGAAAACAGGGGGACAAGTGGCTACACCTTC. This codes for CASSLENRGTSGYTF. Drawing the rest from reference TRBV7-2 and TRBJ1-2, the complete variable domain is GAGVSQSPSNKVTEKGKDVELRCDPISGHTALYWYRQSLGQGLEFLIYFQGNSAPDKSGLPSDRFSAERTGGSVSTLTIQRTQQEDSAVYLCASSLENRGTSGYTFGSGTRLTVV.

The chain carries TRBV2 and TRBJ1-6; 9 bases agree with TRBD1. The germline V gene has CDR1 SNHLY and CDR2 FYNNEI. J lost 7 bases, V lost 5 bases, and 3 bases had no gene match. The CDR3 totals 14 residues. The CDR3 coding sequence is TGTGCCAGCAGTCTACAGGGGGCCAATTCACCCCTCCACTTT. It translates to CASSLQGANSPLHF.

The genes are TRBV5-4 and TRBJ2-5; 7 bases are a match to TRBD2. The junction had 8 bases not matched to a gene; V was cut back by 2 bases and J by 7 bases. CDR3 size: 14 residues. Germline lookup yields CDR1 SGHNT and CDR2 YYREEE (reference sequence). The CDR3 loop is CASSFGRESWTQYF. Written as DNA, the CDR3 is TGTGCCAGCAGCTTCGGGCGGGAGTCATGGACCCAGTACTTC.

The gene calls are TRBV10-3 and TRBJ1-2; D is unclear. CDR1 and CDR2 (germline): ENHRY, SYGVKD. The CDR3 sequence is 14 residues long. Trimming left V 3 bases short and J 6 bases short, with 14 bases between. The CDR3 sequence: CAISEAVEADGYTF. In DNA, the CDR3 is TGTGCCATCAGTGAAGCGGTTGAGGCGGATGGCTACACCTTC.

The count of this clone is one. CDR3 residues: CASTSSGNTIYF. The CDR3, as DNA: TGTGCCAGCACGAGCTCTGGAAACACCATATATTTT. The rearrangement uses TRBV28 and TRBJ1-3; D not resolved. Germline CDR1 reads MDHEN; CDR2 reads SYDVKM. V was clipped by 7 bases and J by 0 bases, with 4 bases between them. The CDR3 runs to 12 residues.

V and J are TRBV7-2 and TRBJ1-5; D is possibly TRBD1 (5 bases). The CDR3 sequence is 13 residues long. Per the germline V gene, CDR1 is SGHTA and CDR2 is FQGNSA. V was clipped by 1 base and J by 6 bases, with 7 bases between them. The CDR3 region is CASSLGRVQPQHF. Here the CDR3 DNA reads TGTGCCAGCAGCTTAGGCAGGGTTCAGCCCCAGCATTTT.

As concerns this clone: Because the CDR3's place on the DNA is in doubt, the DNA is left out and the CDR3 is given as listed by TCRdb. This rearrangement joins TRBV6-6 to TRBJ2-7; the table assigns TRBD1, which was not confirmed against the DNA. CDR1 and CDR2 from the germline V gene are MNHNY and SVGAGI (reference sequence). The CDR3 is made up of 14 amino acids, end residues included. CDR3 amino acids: CASSSSDRGAEQYF.

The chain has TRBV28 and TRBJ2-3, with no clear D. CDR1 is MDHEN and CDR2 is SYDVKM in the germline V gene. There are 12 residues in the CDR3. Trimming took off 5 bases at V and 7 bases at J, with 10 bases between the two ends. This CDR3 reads CASSLLRNTQYF. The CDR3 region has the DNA TGTGCCAGCAGTCTACTGCGGAATACGCAGTATTTT.